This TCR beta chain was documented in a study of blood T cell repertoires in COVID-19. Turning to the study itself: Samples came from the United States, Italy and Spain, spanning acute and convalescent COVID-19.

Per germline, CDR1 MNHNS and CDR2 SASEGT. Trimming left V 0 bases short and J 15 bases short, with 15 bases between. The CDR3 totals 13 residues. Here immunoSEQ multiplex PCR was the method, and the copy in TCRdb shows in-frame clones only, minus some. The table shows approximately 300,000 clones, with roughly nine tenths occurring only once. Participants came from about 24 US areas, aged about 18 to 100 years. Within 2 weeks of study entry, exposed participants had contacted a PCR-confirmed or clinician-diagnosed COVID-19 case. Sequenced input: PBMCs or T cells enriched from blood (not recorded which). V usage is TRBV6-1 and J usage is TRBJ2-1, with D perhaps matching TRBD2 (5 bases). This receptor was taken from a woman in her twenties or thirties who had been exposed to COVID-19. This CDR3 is CASSEALRQRLFF. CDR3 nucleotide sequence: TGTGCCAGCAGTGAAGCGCTTCGGCAGCGGCTGTTCTTC.